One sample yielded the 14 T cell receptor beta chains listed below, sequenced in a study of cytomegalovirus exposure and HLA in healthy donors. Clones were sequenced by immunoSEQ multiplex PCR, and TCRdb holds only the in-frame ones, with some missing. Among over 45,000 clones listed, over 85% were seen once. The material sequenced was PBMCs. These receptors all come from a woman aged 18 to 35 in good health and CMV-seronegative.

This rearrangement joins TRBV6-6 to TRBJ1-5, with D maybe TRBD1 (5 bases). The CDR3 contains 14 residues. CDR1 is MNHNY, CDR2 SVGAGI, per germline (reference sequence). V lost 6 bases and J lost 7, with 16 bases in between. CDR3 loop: CASRITRVGQPQHF. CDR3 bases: TGTGCCAGCAGGATTACCAGGGTGGGCCAGCCCCAGCATTTT.

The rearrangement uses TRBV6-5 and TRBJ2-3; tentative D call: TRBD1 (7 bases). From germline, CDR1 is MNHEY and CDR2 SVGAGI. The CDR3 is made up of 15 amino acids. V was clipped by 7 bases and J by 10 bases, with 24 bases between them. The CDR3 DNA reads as TGTGCCAGCAAGGGAGGCGGACAGGTGATGGGGGCGCAGTATTTT. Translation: CASKGGGQVMGAQYF.

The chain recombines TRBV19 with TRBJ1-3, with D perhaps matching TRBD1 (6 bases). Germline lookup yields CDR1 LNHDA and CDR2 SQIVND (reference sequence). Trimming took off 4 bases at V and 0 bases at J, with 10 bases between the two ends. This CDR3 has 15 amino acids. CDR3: CASSRTGTSGNTIYF. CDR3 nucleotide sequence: TGTGCCAGTAGTAGAACAGGGACCTCTGGAAACACCATATATTTT.

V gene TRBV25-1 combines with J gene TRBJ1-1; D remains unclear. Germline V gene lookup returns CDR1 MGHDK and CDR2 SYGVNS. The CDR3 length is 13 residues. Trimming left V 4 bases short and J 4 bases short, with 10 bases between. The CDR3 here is CASSAAGGTEAFF. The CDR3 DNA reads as TGTGCCAGCAGTGCCGCGGGTGGCACTGAAGCTTTCTTT.

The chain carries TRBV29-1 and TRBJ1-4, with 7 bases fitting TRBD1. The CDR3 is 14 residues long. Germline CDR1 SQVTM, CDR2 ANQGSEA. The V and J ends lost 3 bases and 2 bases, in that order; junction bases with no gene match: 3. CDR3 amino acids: CSVDEGGTNEKLFF. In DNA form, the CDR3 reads TGCAGCGTTGACGAAGGGGGCACTAATGAAAAACTGTTTTTT.

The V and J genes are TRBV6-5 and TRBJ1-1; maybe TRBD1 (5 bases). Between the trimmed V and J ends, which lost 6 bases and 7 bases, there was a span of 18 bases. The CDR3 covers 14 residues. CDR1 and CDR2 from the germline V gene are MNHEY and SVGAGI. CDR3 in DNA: TGTGCCAGCAGACCTGTGACAGAAAAAGGTGAAGCTTTCTTT. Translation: CASRPVTEKGEAFF.

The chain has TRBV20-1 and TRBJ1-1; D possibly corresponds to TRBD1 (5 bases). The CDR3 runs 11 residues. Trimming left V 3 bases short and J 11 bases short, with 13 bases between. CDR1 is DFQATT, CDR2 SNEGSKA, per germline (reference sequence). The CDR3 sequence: CSARTQGGAFF. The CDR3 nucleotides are TGCAGTGCTAGGACTCAGGGAGGGGCTTTCTTT.

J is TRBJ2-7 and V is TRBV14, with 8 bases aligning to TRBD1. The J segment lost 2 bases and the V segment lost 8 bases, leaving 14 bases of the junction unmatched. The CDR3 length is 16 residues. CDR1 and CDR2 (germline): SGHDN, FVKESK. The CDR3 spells CASASRGPEPPYEQYV. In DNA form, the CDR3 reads TGTGCCAGCGCCTCCAGGGGGCCGGAACCCCCCTACGAGCAGTACGTC.

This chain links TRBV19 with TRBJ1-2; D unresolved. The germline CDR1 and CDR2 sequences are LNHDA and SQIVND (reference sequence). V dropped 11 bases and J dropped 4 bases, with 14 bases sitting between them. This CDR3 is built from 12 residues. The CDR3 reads CASLTGSYGYTF. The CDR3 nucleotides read TGTGCCTCACTGACGGGAAGCTATGGCTACACCTTC.

CDR3 in amino acids: CASTRLAGIGAAYEQYV. The CDR3 DNA reads as TGTGCCAGCACTCGACTAGCGGGAATTGGGGCAGCCTACGAGCAGTACGTC. The chain uses TRBV2 and TRBJ2-7, with 11 nucleotides matching TRBD2. This CDR3 spans 17 amino acids. Germline V gene data show CDR1 as SNHLY and CDR2 as FYNNEI. Germline trimming cut 7 bases from V and 2 bases from J; bases unmatched to any gene: 13.

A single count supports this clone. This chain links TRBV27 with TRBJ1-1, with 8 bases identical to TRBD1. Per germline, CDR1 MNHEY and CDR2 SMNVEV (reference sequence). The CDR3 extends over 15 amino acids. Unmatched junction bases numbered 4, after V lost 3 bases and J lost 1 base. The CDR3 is CASSFRRGRNTEAFF. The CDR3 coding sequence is TGTGCCAGCAGTTTTCGCAGGGGGCGGAACACTGAAGCTTTCTTT.

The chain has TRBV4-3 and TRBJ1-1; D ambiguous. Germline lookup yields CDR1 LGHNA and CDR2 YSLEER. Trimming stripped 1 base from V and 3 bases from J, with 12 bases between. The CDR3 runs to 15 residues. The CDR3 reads CASSQVSPQDTEAFF. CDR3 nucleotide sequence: TGCGCCAGCAGCCAAGTGTCACCTCAGGACACTGAAGCTTTCTTT.

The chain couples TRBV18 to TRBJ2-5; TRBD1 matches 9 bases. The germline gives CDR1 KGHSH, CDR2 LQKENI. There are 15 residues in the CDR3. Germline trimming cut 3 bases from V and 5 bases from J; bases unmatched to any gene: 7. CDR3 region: CASSPITGGGETQYF. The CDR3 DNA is TGTGCCAGCTCACCGATTACAGGGGGCGGGGAGACCCAGTACTTC.

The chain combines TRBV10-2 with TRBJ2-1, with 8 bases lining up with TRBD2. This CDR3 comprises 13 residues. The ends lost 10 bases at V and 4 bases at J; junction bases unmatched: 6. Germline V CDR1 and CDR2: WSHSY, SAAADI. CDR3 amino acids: CATSSSGYNEQFF. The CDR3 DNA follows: TGCGCCACCTCTTCTAGCGGGTACAATGAGCAGTTCTTC.